A selection of T cell receptor beta chains follows, all from one sample in a study of CD8+ T cells in alopecia areata. Sequencing was performed with immunoSEQ multiplex PCR; in TCRdb, only in-frame clones are kept and a portion is missing. The sample consists of fewer than 20,000 clones, about 59% of them appearing once. Sequences were derived from skin, sampled at week 0. Receptors were obtained from a human donor with alopecia areata. The CDR3 runs from the conserved cysteine through the conserved F or W. A D gene is named only where the DNA matches it firmly. Where a row states a size, it is once, few, many or the class of an expanded clone; other rows omit it.

d_gene,j_gene,abundance,v_gene,CDR3aa,CDR3nt
TRBD1,TRBJ2-2,.,TRBV11-3,CASSSTGGTGELFF,TGTGCCAGCAGTTCGACAGGGGGCACCGGGGAGCTGTTTTTT
TRBD1,TRBJ2-7,.,TRBV6-1,CASGTGSSYEQYF,TGTGCCAGCGGGACAGGAAGCTCCTACGAGCAGTACTTC
TRBD2,TRBJ2-7,.,TRBV6-5,CASSYSVLAGDYEQYF,TGTGCCAGCAGTTACTCGGTCCTAGCGGGGGATTACGAGCAGTACTTC
.,TRBJ2-1,.,TRBV10-3,CAISDGRGYNEQFF,TGTGCCATCAGTGATGGGCGGGGATACAATGAGCAGTTCTTC
.,TRBJ2-7,.,TRBV13,CASSRGGVTTYEQYF,TGTGCCAGCAGCAGAGGAGGGGTTACAACCTACGAGCAGTACTTC
.,TRBJ2-3,.,TRBV10-3,CAILKSGASTDTQYF,TGTGCCATCCTAAAATCGGGGGCAAGCACAGATACGCAGTATTTT
TRBD1,TRBJ2-1,.,TRBV6-5,CASSYSPGGTYNEQFF,TGTGCCAGCAGTTACTCCCCAGGGGGCACGTACAATGAGCAGTTCTTC
.,TRBJ1-5,.,TRBV7-2,CASSFVENVGQPQHF,TGTGCCAGCAGCTTCGTTGAGAACGTAGGTCAGCCCCAGCATTTT
.,TRBJ1-2,.,TRBV7-2,CASSLEGQTIYGYTF,TGTGCCAGCAGCTTAGAGGGTCAGACAATCTATGGCTACACCTTC
.,TRBJ1-6,.,TRBV7-3,CASSLSSGGGNSPLHF,TGTGCCAGCAGCTTGTCAAGTGGCGGGGGGAATTCACCCCTCCACTTT
.,TRBJ2-7,.,TRBV11-2,CASSFGSGAYEQYF,TGTGCCAGCAGCTTTGGATCTGGGGCCTACGAGCAGTACTTC
.,TRBJ1-1,.,TRBV4-1,CASSPWTLGIDTTEAFF,TGCGCCAGCAGCCCCTGGACGCTCGGGATCGATACCACTGAAGCTTTCTTT
TRBD2,TRBJ2-7,.,TRBV7-2,CASSPGGVVEQYF,TGTGCCAGCAGCCCCGGGGGGGTCGTCGAGCAGTACTTC
TRBD1,TRBJ2-7,.,TRBV15,CATSPTPWPGQTYEQYF,TGTGCCACCAGCCCGACGCCCTGGCCGGGACAGACCTACGAGCAGTACTTC
TRBD1,TRBJ1-1,.,TRBV6-6,CASTYKRTGRDTKAFF,TGTGCCAGCACATATAAGAGGACAGGGAGAGACACTAAAGCTTTCTTT
.,TRBJ2-3,.,TRBV4-3,CASSQDTGYTDTQYF,TGCGCCAGCAGCCAAGATACCGGGTACACAGATACGCAGTATTTT
.,TRBJ2-3,few,TRBV11-2,CASSLDLGSTDTQYF,TGTGCCAGCAGCTTAGATTTGGGCAGCACAGATACGCAGTATTTT
.,TRBJ1-2,once,TRBV7-6,CASTSPGAGGYTF,TGTGCCAGCACCTCCCCTGGGGCCGGCGGCTACACCTTC
.,TRBJ2-7,.,TRBV25-1,CASGHVYEQYF,TGTGCCAGCGGGCACGTCTACGAGCAGTACTTC
.,TRBJ2-3,few,TRBV7-2,CASSWADYRLNF,TGTGCCAGCAGCTGGGCCGACTACCGTCTGAATTTT
.,TRBJ1-2,.,TRBV29-1,CSVRVGVGSYGYTF,TGCAGCGTTCGGGTCGGAGTCGGTAGCTATGGCTACACCTTC
.,TRBJ2-3,.,TRBV19,CASRGLRVTDTQYF,TGTGCCAGTCGAGGGCTAAGGGTCACAGATACGCAGTATTTT
.,TRBJ2-5,.,TRBV7-6,CASSLIQDSLHQETQYF,TGTGCCAGCAGCTTAATCCAGGACAGCCTTCACCAAGAGACCCAGTACTTC
TRBD2,TRBJ2-5,.,TRBV5-4,CASSGRGEYQETQYF,TGTGCCAGCAGCGGGCGGGGGGAGTACCAAGAGACCCAGTACTTC
.,TRBJ2-3,few,TRBV5-1,CASSLAGATSTDTQYF,TGCGCCAGCAGCTTGGCCGGGGCAACCTCCACAGATACGCAGTATTTT
.,TRBJ1-6,.,TRBV25-1,CASNESAIDNSPLHF,TGTGCCAGCAATGAAAGTGCGATCGATAATTCACCCCTCCACTTT
TRBD2,TRBJ2-5,.,TRBV9,CASSGSGGKQYF,TGTGCCAGCAGCGGTAGCGGGGGGAAGCAGTACTTC
.,TRBJ2-6,few,TRBV30,CAWSVTGVSSGANVLTF,TGTGCCTGGAGTGTAACAGGAGTTAGCTCTGGGGCCAACGTCCTGACTTTC
TRBD1,TRBJ1-2,.,TRBV7-9,CASSPGRGRGPINYGYTF,TGTGCCAGCAGCCCCGGTCGGGGCAGGGGGCCCATTAACTATGGCTACACCTTC
.,TRBJ1-1,.,TRBV7-8,CASSSGAMGEAFF,TGTGCCAGCAGCTCAGGGGCAATGGGTGAAGCTTTCTTT
.,TRBJ1-2,.,TRBV10-3,CAISGQVLSLNYGYTF,TGTGCCATCAGTGGACAGGTCCTAAGCCTTAACTATGGCTACACCTTC
TRBD2,TRBJ2-3,few,TRBV29-1,CSVGGGIADTQYF,TGCAGCGTCGGCGGGGGAATTGCAGATACGCAGTATTTT
.,TRBJ1-2,.,TRBV5-1,CASRLRPGHRPQRDGYTF,TGCGCCAGCAGACTACGCCCGGGACACAGACCCCAACGGGATGGCTACACCTTC